The clone carrying this T cell receptor (beta chain) was picked up one time. The CDR3 totals 14 residues. Germline CDR1 SGHRS, CDR2 YFSETQ. V lost 5 bases and J lost 4, with 12 bases in between. Then a second PCR, running about 6 to 12 cycles, was carried out with a sample-barcoded 5' primer and a J-beta primer mix. Per-sample output comprised a minimum of 2.5 million paired-end reads containing CDR3. MiXCR, run by TCRdb on the 5' RACE reads, gives a single entry per CDR3 protein. The repertoire holds under 800,000 distinct CDR3 sequences, with about 40% as singletons. These data belong to a study of blood T cells in healthy people across ages. On the study more broadly: Template switching retrieved approximately one barcoded beta molecule for each two T cells.

This receptor was identified in a woman in her fifties or sixties in good health. Sample: blood. The genes are TRBV5-1 and TRBJ1-4; perhaps TRBD1 as D (6 bases). CDR3 loop: CASRLSGDNEKLFF. The DNA for the CDR3 is TGCGCCAGCAGGCTCTCAGGGGATAATGAAAAACTGTTTTTT.